The 14 T cell receptor beta chains below all came from one sample that was sequenced in a study of blood T cell repertoires in COVID-19. This table comes from immunoSEQ multiplex PCR, and its TCRdb copy is limited to in-frame clones, with some not included. This table has some 120,000 clones, around nine tenths appearing once. Sequencing was performed on peripheral blood. The receptors stem from a human donor in a cohort sampled during active COVID-19.

This rearrangement joins TRBV2 to TRBJ1-4; perhaps TRBD1 as D (6 bases). CDR1 is SNHLY and CDR2 is FYNNEI in the germline V gene. This CDR3 comprises 15 residues. Trimming pared 5 bases from V and 1 base from J, leaving 11 bases between. CDR3 DNA sequence: TGTGCCAGCAGTCGTACAGGGATAACTAATGAAAAACTGTTTTTT. Protein product: CASSRTGITNEKLFF.

This clone was seen only a few times. This chain joins TRBV10-3 and TRBJ2-7; D unresolved. Looked up from germline, CDR1 is ENHRY and CDR2 is SYGVKD. This CDR3 comprises 13 residues. V lost 2 bases and J lost 2, with 7 bases in between. The CDR3 bases are TGTGCCATCAGTGAGCTAGGTACCTACGAGCAGTACTTC. Translating it yields CAISELGTYEQYF.

This clone was recorded a few times. The rearrangement joins TRBV10-3 to TRBJ2-1, with 11 bases lining up with TRBD2. CDR1 ENHRY and CDR2 SYGVKD come from the germline V gene. CDR3 size: 14 residues. V gave up 4 bases and J gave up 7 bases; unmatched junction bases: 3. This CDR3 is CAISGGTSGNEQFF. The CDR3 coding sequence is TGTGCCATCAGTGGGGGGACTAGCGGTAATGAGCAGTTCTTC.

This rearrangement joins TRBV30 to TRBJ1-4; 8 nucleotides agree with TRBD1. V shed 5 bases, J shed 1 base, and the junction held 6 bases outside the gene matches. The CDR3 is 15 amino acids. Germline CDR1 GTSNPN, CDR2 SVGIG (reference sequence). CDR3 DNA: TGTGCCTGGGAGACAGGGGTTGAAACTAATGAAAAACTGTTTTTT. It specifies CAWETGVETNEKLFF.

The chain combines TRBV6-5 with TRBJ2-5, with D perhaps matching TRBD2 (5 bases). The CDR3 is 13 amino acids. Germline V CDR1 and CDR2: MNHEY, SVGAGI. The germline V and J ends were trimmed by 8 bases and 5 bases, with 15 bases remaining between them. CDR3 bases: TGTGCCAGCGCACGGGGAAACGGGGAGACCCAGTACTTC. Translating it yields CASARGNGETQYF.

V usage is TRBV30 and J usage is TRBJ1-4; the match to TRBD1 covers 7 bases. This CDR3 is 13 amino acids long. Losses at the gene ends were 2 bases for V and 5 bases for J; bases not matched to a gene: 2. The germline V gene has CDR1 GTSNPN and CDR2 SVGIG (reference sequence). The CDR3: CAWSRDSNEKLFF. CDR3 nucleotide sequence: TGTGCCTGGAGTCGGGACAGCAATGAAAAACTGTTTTTT.

V is TRBV5-4 and J is TRBJ2-5, with 11 nucleotides matching TRBD1. The germline gives CDR1 SGHNT, CDR2 YYREEE (reference sequence). With V trimmed by 7 bases and J by 2 bases, 4 bases remained unmatched. The CDR3 extends over 14 amino acids. CDR3 sequence (DNA): TGTGCCAGCGGGGACAGGGGGTGGCAAGAGACCCAGTACTTC. Its translation: CASGDRGWQETQYF.

V and J are TRBV15 and TRBJ1-1; the D gene is possibly TRBD1 (6 bases). The CDR3 totals 16 residues. Trimming cost V 0 bases and J 6 bases, with 17 bases left between them. From germline, CDR1 is LNHNV and CDR2 YYDKDF (reference sequence). The CDR3 sequence is CATSRDLNRDQAEAFF. CDR3 nucleotides: TGTGCCACCAGCAGAGATCTTAACAGGGACCAGGCTGAAGCTTTCTTT.

V usage is TRBV18 and J usage is TRBJ2-7; 12 nucleotides line up with TRBD1. V dropped 0 bases and J dropped 7; count of bases not matched to a gene: 4. This CDR3 has 15 residues. Germline lookup yields CDR1 KGHSH and CDR2 LQKENI. The CDR3 loop reads CASSPPGTGGWEQYF. The CDR3 nucleotides are TGTGCCAGCTCACCACCGGGGACAGGGGGCTGGGAGCAGTACTTC.

The genes are TRBV11-2 and TRBJ2-7, with 11 positions matching TRBD2. With V trimmed by 4 bases and J by 4 bases, 9 bases remained unmatched. CDR1 SGHAT and CDR2 FQNNGV come from the germline V gene. This CDR3 is 16 amino acids long. The CDR3 DNA sequence: TGTGCCAGCAGCTCCCCCGAGGGACTAGCGGCTTACGAGCAGTACTTC. Translating it yields CASSSPEGLAAYEQYF.

The chain uses TRBV12-3 or TRBV12-4 and TRBJ1-1; D uncertain. This CDR3 has 13 amino acids. V was trimmed by 8 bases and J by 1 base, leaving 11 bases between them. DNA of the CDR3: TGTGCCAGCGTAGCCCGGTGGAACACTGAAGCTTTCTTT. Protein product: CASVARWNTEAFF.

The rearrangement links TRBV5-1 to TRBJ2-5; D unresolved. The CDR3 contains 13 residues. V shed 1 base and J shed 2 bases, with 6 bases lying between them. Germline-derived CDR1 and CDR2 are SGHRS and YFSETQ. CDR3 bases: TGCGCCAGCAGCTTGTACAGACAAGAGACCCAGTACTTC. Protein: CASSLYRQETQYF.

This clone was detected once. The rearrangement uses TRBV4-1 and TRBJ2-1; D gene uncertain. V was cut by 4 bases and J by 5 bases, with 6 bases left in between. CDR1 is MGHRA, CDR2 YSYEKL, per germline. The length of the CDR3 is 12 residues. The CDR3 loop reads CASSLGDNEQFF. The CDR3 bases are TGCGCCAGCAGCCTGGGCGACAATGAGCAGTTCTTC.

The V call is TRBV5-4, the J call TRBJ2-7; TRBD1 agrees at 8 bases. The CDR3 extends over 15 amino acids. Per the germline V gene, CDR1 is SGHNT and CDR2 is YYREEE (reference sequence). The V and J ends lost 4 bases and 0 bases, in that order; junction bases with no gene match: 6. The CDR3, as DNA: TGTGCCAGCAGCGCCTCGGGACAGGCCTCCTACGAGCAGTACTTC. Residues: CASSASGQASYEQYF.